This T cell receptor beta chain was sequenced during a study of CD8 T cells in Susac syndrome. Blood CD8+ and CD4+ T cells underwent high-throughput TCR beta sequencing. Healthy donors acted as controls, with matching for age and sex. The CD8+ and CD4+ T cells were isolated magnetically using a negative isolation approach, whereas the TEMRA cells were enriched by FACS. cDNA came from about 0.5 to 1 ug RNA primed by random hexamers. Amplification of TCR beta CDR3 used immunoSEQ multiplex PCR across 54 Vbeta and 13 Jbeta. TCRdb ran MiXCR on the immunoSEQ multiplex PCR reads and lists one entry per CDR3 protein. Among 150,000 to 200,000 distinct CDR3 sequences, around 95% were seen once, and the ten largest hold around 0.13%. There are 12 residues in the CDR3. The ends were cut back, 5 bases at V and 0 bases at J, with 5 bases in the middle. Germline lookup yields CDR1 LGHNT and CDR2 FRNRAP.

The sequenced sample was CD4+ T cells from PBMCs. The chain joins TRBV12-5 to TRBJ2-7; D gene uncertain. This sequence originates from a human donor in good health. CDR3 loop: CASGPSSYEQYF. The DNA for the CDR3 is TGTGCTAGTGGTCCATCCTCCTACGAGCAGTACTTC.